The 29 T cell receptor beta chains below were found in one sample sequenced in a study of blood T cell repertoires in COVID-19. Data came from immunoSEQ multiplex PCR; TCRdb stores just in-frame clones and leaves some out. Of about 61,000 clones in the sample, around four fifths are singletons; the top ten hold approximately 5%. Sequenced sample: peripheral blood. The receptors were gathered from a man between 65 and 79 years old with acute or convalescent COVID-19.

The chain employs TRBV21-1 and TRBJ1-6; whether TRBD1, the table's D call, matches the DNA was not checked. TRBV21-1 is labeled a pseudogene. The CDR3 spans 15 residues. The CDR3 region is CASSKGGQGTSPLHF. The CDR3 bases are TGTGCCAGCAGCAAAGGGGGACAGGGGACTTCACCCCTCCACTTT.

CDR3 protein: CASSSDKTGFTGELFF. CDR3 nucleotides: TGTGCCAGCAGCTCCGATAAGACAGGGTTCACCGGGGAGCTGTTTTTT. The V and J genes are TRBV7-8 and TRBJ2-2; 7 nucleotides agree with TRBD1. Losses at the gene ends were 4 bases for V and 4 bases for J; bases not matched to a gene: 9. Per germline, CDR1 SGHVS and CDR2 FQNEAQ. The CDR3 consists of 16 residues.

The chain uses TRBV28 and TRBJ2-1, with TRBD1 matching 8 bases. V was clipped by 6 bases and J by 6 bases; unmatched bases: 10. The CDR3 spans 15 residues. In germline, CDR1 is MDHEN, CDR2 SYDVKM. The CDR3 region is CASSPLGQGINEQFF. The CDR3 DNA reads TGTGCCAGCAGCCCGCTAGGACAGGGAATCAATGAGCAGTTCTTC.

In its sample, this clone was seen once. The rearrangement links TRBV19 to TRBJ1-2; TRBD1 aligns across 9 bases. V lost 7 bases to trimming and J lost 5 bases; unmatched junction nucleotides: 8. Germline V gene sequence: CDR1 LNHDA, CDR2 SQIVND (reference sequence). The CDR3 has 14 amino acids. The CDR3 spells CASNTGTGLYGYTF. CDR3 coding DNA: TGTGCCAGTAATACCGGGACAGGGCTATATGGCTACACCTTC.

The V and J genes are TRBV10-1 and TRBJ1-4; D remains unclear. The V and J ends lost 3 bases and 8 bases respectively, with 22 bases between them. This CDR3 contains 17 residues. CDR1 and CDR2 (germline): WNHNN, SYGVQD (reference sequence). The CDR3 region is CASSDGSAIKGGEKLFF. The CDR3 region has the DNA TGCGCCAGCAGTGATGGGTCAGCGATTAAAGGTGGCGAAAAACTGTTTTTT.

The rearrangement uses TRBV19 and TRBJ1-2, with 8 bases aligning to TRBD1. Trimming cost V 5 bases and J 6 bases; bases outside gene matches: 11. The CDR3 spans 15 residues. Germline V CDR1 and CDR2: LNHDA, SQIVND (reference sequence). Here the CDR3 DNA reads TGTGCCAGTAGTCTATCCCGGACAGGGCTGGATGGCTACACCTTC. This sequence encodes CASSLSRTGLDGYTF.

This chain links TRBV5-8 with TRBJ2-3; weak D call: TRBD2 (5 bases). Germline assignment: CDR1 SGHTS and CDR2 YDEGEE. The V gene lost 4 bases and the J gene lost 2 bases, with 17 bases spanning the gap. This CDR3 has 16 amino acids. CDR3 amino acids: CASSRGYPANTDTQYF. CDR3 coding DNA: TGTGCCAGCAGCCGAGGGTATCCTGCAAACACAGATACGCAGTATTTT.

The rearrangement links TRBV5-6 to TRBJ2-2, with D unresolved. The CDR3 loop spans 16 amino acids. Germline V CDR1 and CDR2: SGHDT, YYEEEE. Trimming shortened V by 1 base and J by 2 bases, and 12 bases separated the two germline ends. CDR3 nucleotides: TGTGCCAGCAGCTTGATGGGCGCCGCCAACACCGGGGAGCTGTTTTTT. The encoded protein is CASSLMGAANTGELFF.

This clone was found once. This chain connects TRBV4-1 to TRBJ1-4; D gene unclear. V lost 0 bases and J 0 bases, leaving 11 bases between the germline ends. The CDR3 sequence is 17 residues long. Germline V gene data show CDR1 as MGHRA and CDR2 as YSYEKL. In nucleotides, the CDR3 is TGCGCCAGCAGCCAAGATGATTCGGTGGCAACTAATGAAAAACTGTTTTTT. Translated: CASSQDDSVATNEKLFF.

This clone is a singleton in its sample. The chain links TRBV11-2 to TRBJ2-7; the D is unclear. Germline-derived CDR1 and CDR2 are SGHAT and FQNNGV. The CDR3 contains 11 residues. With 4 bases removed from V and 2 bases from J, the gap between germline ends came to 3 bases. The CDR3 DNA reads as TGTGCCAGCAGCTCTACCTACGAGCAGTACTTC. It specifies CASSSTYEQYF. Using reference TRBV11-2 and TRBJ2-7 for the parts outside the CDR3, the full variable domain is EAGVAQSPRYKIIEKRQSVAFWCNPISGHATLYWYQQILGQGPKLLIQFQNNGVVDDSQLPKDRFSAERLKGVDSTLKIQPAKLEDSAVYLCASSSTYEQYFGPGTRLTVT.

The CDR3, as DNA: TGTGCCAGCAGCCCAGGAATGAACACTGAAGCTTTCTTT. Residues: CASSPGMNTEAFF. The chain has TRBV5-4 and TRBJ1-1; D not certain. The CDR3 is 13 residues long. V was pared by 4 bases and J by 0 bases, with 7 bases between. Germline V gives CDR1 SGHNT, CDR2 YYREEE (reference sequence).

This chain links TRBV5-8 with TRBJ2-7; 7 bases are a match to TRBD1. V gave up 4 bases and J gave up 6 bases; unmatched junction bases: 10. The CDR3 has 14 amino acids. The germline V gene encodes CDR1 SGHTS and CDR2 YDEGEE. Here the CDR3 DNA reads TGTGCCAGCAGCCGCGACAGGGAGCGCGGCGAGCAGTACTTC. It specifies CASSRDRERGEQYF.

The chain carries TRBV10-3 and TRBJ1-1; no clear D. CDR3 size: 14 residues. The V and J ends lost 3 bases and 3 bases respectively, with 11 bases between them. Germline V gene sequence: CDR1 ENHRY, CDR2 SYGVKD. The CDR3 spells CAISDPGRDTEAFF. The CDR3 coding sequence is TGTGCCATCAGTGATCCGGGAAGAGACACTGAAGCTTTCTTT.

The V call is TRBV19, the J call TRBJ1-2; 9 nucleotides line up with TRBD1. This CDR3 is 15 amino acids long. Germline V CDR1 and CDR2: LNHDA, SQIVND (reference sequence). With 3 bases clipped from V and 7 bases from J, the junction kept 9 bases outside the gene matches. CDR3 loop: CASSMEDRGTGGYTF. DNA for the CDR3: TGTGCCAGTAGTATGGAGGACAGGGGAACGGGTGGCTACACCTTC.

V is TRBV29-1 and J is TRBJ1-2; TRBD1 is a possible D gene (6 bases). With 8 bases removed from V and 6 bases from J, the gap between germline ends came to 13 bases. The CDR3 extends over 11 amino acids. Germline CDR1 is SQVTM and CDR2 is ANQGSEA. CDR3 DNA sequence: TGCAGCTCCAGGGGAAGTGATGGCTACACCTTC. Translating gives CSSRGSDGYTF.

The V gene is TRBV6-2 or TRBV6-3, the J gene TRBJ2-3, with D perhaps matching TRBD2 (7 bases). The CDR3 is 18 residues long. CDR1 and CDR2 (germline): MNHEY, SVGEGT. Trimming took off 4 bases at V and 0 bases at J, with 20 bases between the two ends. The chain's CDR3 is CASSSYGGRGWSTDTQYF. The CDR3 DNA sequence: TGTGCCAGCAGTTCGTACGGGGGGCGCGGATGGAGCACAGATACGCAGTATTTT.

The rearrangement links TRBV5-1 to TRBJ1-4, with TRBD1 identical over 7 bases. V lost 0 bases and J lost 5; bases outside the gene matches: 4. Germline assignment: CDR1 SGHRS and CDR2 YFSETQ. The CDR3 covers 15 residues. This CDR3 is CASSLGDSPNEKLFF. CDR3 nucleotide sequence: TGCGCCAGCAGCTTGGGGGACAGTCCGAATGAAAAACTGTTTTTT.

The V gene is TRBV6-2 or TRBV6-3, the J gene TRBJ2-7, with a weak D call TRBD2 (5 bases). CDR3 size: 15 residues. The germline V and J ends were trimmed by 0 bases and 5 bases, with 14 bases remaining between them. The germline CDR1 and CDR2 sequences are MNHEY and SVGEGT. The CDR3: CASSYSPERVNEQYF. CDR3 coding DNA: TGTGCCAGCAGTTACTCGCCGGAGAGGGTCAACGAGCAGTACTTC.

The genes are TRBV5-1 and TRBJ1-1, with D possibly being TRBD1 (6 bases). Germline loops: CDR1 SGHRS, CDR2 YFSETQ. The V end was cut by 0 bases, the J end by 6 bases, with 9 bases between. This CDR3 region has 13 residues. CDR3 in DNA: TGCGCCAGCAGCTTGGATGGGGGCGCTGAAGCTTTCTTT. Translating it yields CASSLDGGAEAFF.

This clone occurred once. V and J are TRBV2 and TRBJ1-2; 7 positions agree with TRBD1. V shed 7 bases, J shed 2 bases, and the junction held 7 bases outside the gene matches. The germline V gene encodes CDR1 SNHLY and CDR2 FYNNEI. The CDR3 extends over 14 amino acids. CDR3 nucleotides: TGTGCCAGCACATCCGGGACAGCCAACTATGGCTACACCTTC. Protein: CASTSGTANYGYTF.

The chain links TRBV7-6 to TRBJ2-3; 8 bases line up with TRBD2. CDR3 length: 16 amino acids. The V segment lost 5 bases and the J segment 5 bases; nucleotides outside the gene matches: 12. Per germline, CDR1 SGHVS and CDR2 FNYEAQ. The CDR3 nucleotides are TGTGCCAGCAGCGTGAACCCAGCGGGGGTGGGAGATACGCAGTATTTT. Translated, it gives CASSVNPAGVGDTQYF.

The rearrangement links TRBV28 to TRBJ1-6, with TRBD1 matching 10 bases. The CDR3 extends over 16 amino acids. Germline values: CDR1 MDHEN, CDR2 SYDVKM. V shed 6 bases and J 5 bases; nucleotides not matched to a gene: 7. This chain's CDR3 is CASSIWTGGDNSPLHF. Here the CDR3 DNA reads TGTGCCAGCAGCATTTGGACAGGGGGGGATAATTCACCCCTCCACTTT.

The CDR3, as DNA: TGTGCCAGTAGTTGGAGGGTTGGGGAAAAACTGTTTTTT. Amino acids: CASSWRVGEKLFF. V and J are TRBV19 and TRBJ1-4; the D is unclear. Germline CDR1 is LNHDA and CDR2 is SQIVND (reference sequence). The CDR3 contains 13 residues. Trimming cost V 5 bases and J 8 bases, with 12 bases left between them.

This chain links TRBV23-1 with TRBJ1-5; 10 nucleotides agree with TRBD1. TRBV23-1 is marked as an open reading frame, function uncertain. Germline trimming cut 11 bases from V and 3 bases from J; bases unmatched to any gene: 4. The CDR3 length is 13 residues. Written as DNA, the CDR3 is TGCGCCCACGGACAGGGGGTCAATCAGCCCCAGCATTTT. It is translated as CAHGQGVNQPQHF.

The chain is built from TRBV7-2 and TRBJ1-5; D ambiguous. Germline values: CDR1 SGHTA, CDR2 FQGNSA. The CDR3 contains 16 residues. V shed 1 base and J shed 0 bases, with 10 bases lying between them. For the CDR3, the DNA is TGTGCCAGCAGCTTAGGCGGGAAATATAGCAATCAGCCCCAGCATTTT. It encodes CASSLGGKYSNQPQHF. The variable domain in full, completed from reference TRBV7-2 and TRBJ1-5, reads GAGVSQSPSNKVTEKGKDVELRCDPISGHTALYWYRQSLGQGLEFLIYFQGNSAPDKSGLPSDRFSAERTGGSVSTLTIQRTQQEDSAVYLCASSLGGKYSNQPQHFGDGTRLSIL.

This chain links TRBV6-1 with TRBJ2-7; D might be TRBD1 (6 bases). Trimming cost V 2 bases and J 6 bases, with 14 bases left between them. This CDR3 comprises 14 residues. Germline assignment: CDR1 MNHNS and CDR2 SASEGT. The CDR3 coding sequence is TGTGCCAGCAGTGAATTACAGGGCGGCGGCGAGCAGTACTTC. This sequence encodes CASSELQGGGEQYF.

This chain joins TRBV5-6 and TRBJ1-5, with 11 bases identical to TRBD1. Trimming cost V 4 bases and J 6 bases; bases outside gene matches: 12. CDR1 is SGHDT, CDR2 YYEEEE, per germline. CDR3 length: 17 residues. The CDR3 is CASSLFEGQGVSQPQHF. The CDR3 bases are TGTGCCAGCAGCCTGTTTGAGGGACAGGGGGTTAGTCAGCCCCAGCATTTT.

This chain uses TRBV28 with TRBJ2-3; TRBD2 matches 14 bases. CDR1 is MDHEN and CDR2 is SYDVKM in the germline V gene. Trimming cost V 5 bases and J 1 base; bases outside gene matches: 8. The length of the CDR3 is 18 residues. The CDR3 loop reads CASSPPGLAGVRTDTQYF. The CDR3 DNA sequence: TGTGCCAGCAGTCCCCCGGGACTAGCGGGGGTACGCACAGATACGCAGTATTTT. The whole variable domain, filled in from reference TRBV28 and TRBJ2-3, reads DVKVTQSSRYLVKRTGEKVFLECVQDMDHENMFWYRQDPGLGLRLIYFSYDVKMKEKGDIPEGYSVSREKKERFSLILESASTNQTSMYLCASSPPGLAGVRTDTQYFGPGTRLTVL.

V gene TRBV4-2 combines with J gene TRBJ1-4; D unclear. The CDR3 has 12 amino acids. Germline loops: CDR1 LGHNA, CDR2 YNFKEQ. Trimming removed 1 base from V and 14 bases from J, with 11 bases in between. This CDR3 is CASSQVEASLFF. The CDR3 DNA sequence: TGTGCCAGCAGCCAAGTTGAGGCGAGTCTGTTTTTT.